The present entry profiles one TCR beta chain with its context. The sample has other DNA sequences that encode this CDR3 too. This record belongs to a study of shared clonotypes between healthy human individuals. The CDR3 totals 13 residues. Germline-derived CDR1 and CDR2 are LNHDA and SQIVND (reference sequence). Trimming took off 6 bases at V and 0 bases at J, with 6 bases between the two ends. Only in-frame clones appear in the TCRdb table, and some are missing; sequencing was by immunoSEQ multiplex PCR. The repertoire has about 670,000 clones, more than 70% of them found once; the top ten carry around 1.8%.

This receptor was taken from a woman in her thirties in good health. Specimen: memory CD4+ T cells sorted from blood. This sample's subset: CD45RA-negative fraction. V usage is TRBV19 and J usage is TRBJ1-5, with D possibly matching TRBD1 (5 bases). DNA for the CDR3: TGTGCCAGTAGGACAGATAGCAATCAGCCCCAGCATTTT. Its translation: CASRTDSNQPQHF.